Following are 25 T cell receptor beta chains from one sample sequenced in a study of blood T cells in healthy people across ages. Alongside a J-beta primer mix, a sample-barcoded 5' primer served in a second PCR lasting roughly 7 to 12 cycles. TCRdb re-called the 5' RACE reads with MiXCR, one entry per CDR3 protein. This sample has roughly 680,000 distinct CDR3 sequences, with 52% found just once. The sequencing input was blood. These receptors were taken from a woman aged 80 or over in good health.

On this clonotype: This clone may be a read error of a much larger clone one base away. The rearrangement links TRBV7-3 to TRBJ2-3; 9 bases align to TRBD2. The CDR3 has 15 residues. Germline-derived CDR1 and CDR2 are SGHTA and FQGTGA. The CDR3 DNA sequence: TGTCCCAGCAGCAAGACTAGCGGAAGCACAGATACGCAGTATTTT. Protein sequence: CPSSKTSGSTDTQYF.

The V call is TRBV5-1, the J call TRBJ2-5; maybe TRBD2 (5 bases). The J call may not be correct, given that the DNA end is closer to TRBJ2-7. The CDR3 sequence is 15 residues long. Germline V lookup: CDR1 SGHRS, CDR2 YFSETQ. The CDR3 nucleotides read TGCGCCAGCAGCTTGTACGTGGGAGAGCGCGCCGAGCAGTACTTC. Translation: CASSLYVGERAEQYF.

This clonotype was seen ten or more times. This chain uses TRBV12-3 or TRBV12-4 with TRBJ2-4; D unresolved. Trimming pared 5 bases from V and 7 bases from J, leaving 15 bases between. This CDR3 region has 14 residues. CDR3 DNA sequence: TGTGCCAGCAGTATCCGGTCACTTGCGAACATTCAGTACTTC. Its protein product is CASSIRSLANIQYF.

The J gene is TRBJ1-4, the V gene TRBV2; 10 nucleotides match TRBD1. V shed 5 bases, J shed 8 bases, and the junction held 5 bases outside the gene matches. The germline V gene has CDR1 SNHLY and CDR2 FYNNEI. The CDR3 is made up of 14 amino acids. The CDR3 region has the DNA TGTGCCAGCAGTCGGGACAGGGGCGCCGAAAAACTGTTTTTT. Translated, it gives CASSRDRGAEKLFF.

This clonotype was observed a handful of times. The chain links TRBV20-1 to TRBJ1-4; the D is unclear. Trimming took off 1 base at V and 8 bases at J, with 17 bases between the two ends. The CDR3 has 15 amino acids. Per the germline V gene, CDR1 is DFQATT and CDR2 is SNEGSKA (reference sequence). As DNA, the CDR3 is TGCAGTGCTAGAGTTTTCCCCGTGGTTGACGAAAAACTGTTTTTT. Protein product: CSARVFPVVDEKLFF.

This clonotype was seen ten or more times. This chain links TRBV25-1 with TRBJ1-6, with D perhaps matching TRBD1 (5 bases). Germline V gives CDR1 MGHDK, CDR2 SYGVNS. V was clipped by 4 bases and J by 9 bases, with 13 bases between them. The CDR3 sequence is 14 residues long. The CDR3 nucleotides are TGTGCCAGCAGTGGATTGGGGGAAGCTTCACCCCTCCACTTT. It translates to CASSGLGEASPLHF. The full variable domain, its missing parts supplied by reference TRBV25-1 and TRBJ1-6, is EADIYQTPRYLVIGTGKKITLECSQTMGHDKMYWYQQDPGMELHLIHYSYGVNSTEKGDLSSESTVSRIRTEHFPLTLESARPSHTSQYLCASSGLGEASPLHFGNGTRLTVT.

The chain recombines TRBV20-1 with TRBJ2-5; tentatively, D is TRBD2 (6 bases). Germline CDR1 is DFQATT and CDR2 is SNEGSKA (reference sequence). The ends were cut back, 5 bases at V and 7 bases at J, with 17 bases in the middle. The CDR3 has 13 residues. The CDR3 loop is CSARTGFGRTQYF. DNA for the CDR3: TGCAGTGCTCGGACTGGATTCGGGAGGACCCAGTACTTC.

The chain carries TRBV5-1 and TRBJ1-6; 8 nucleotides match TRBD1. V shed 4 bases and J 8 bases; nucleotides not matched to a gene: 5. The V gene's germline CDR1 is SGHRS and CDR2 YFSETQ. The CDR3 is 14 residues long. Here the CDR3 DNA reads TGCGCCAGCAGCCAGGGACAGGTTGATTCACCCCTCCACTTT. Its protein product is CASSQGQVDSPLHF.

The chain uses TRBV3-1 and TRBJ2-5; TRBD1 is a possible D gene (5 bases). The CDR3 loop spans 18 amino acids. Germline lookup yields CDR1 LGHDT and CDR2 YNNKEL (reference sequence). Trimming took off 2 bases at V and 2 bases at J, with 21 bases between the two ends. CDR3 protein: CASSQKAGRTREQETQYF. The DNA of the CDR3 is TGTGCCAGCAGCCAAAAAGCCGGTAGGACACGCGAGCAAGAGACCCAGTACTTC.

This rearrangement joins TRBV2 to TRBJ2-5; TRBD2 aligns across 13 bases. The CDR3 spans 15 residues. V shed 6 bases, J shed 5 bases, and the junction held 6 bases outside the gene matches. Germline V gene lookup returns CDR1 SNHLY and CDR2 FYNNEI. CDR3 sequence: CASRSRTSGGETQYF. CDR3 DNA: TGTGCCAGCAGGTCTCGGACTAGCGGGGGCGAGACCCAGTACTTC.

The V and J genes are TRBV7-9 and TRBJ1-2; D might be TRBD1 (6 bases). The V end lost 6 bases, the J end lost 8 bases, and 13 bases lay between the germline ends. This CDR3 contains 12 residues. Germline assignment: CDR1 SEHNR and CDR2 FQNEAQ (reference sequence). CDR3 protein: CASSRSGEGYTF. As DNA, the CDR3 is TGTGCCAGCAGTCGCTCAGGGGAAGGCTACACCTTC.

This clonotype was recorded at least ten times. The chain couples TRBV5-1 to TRBJ2-3; D is perhaps TRBD2 (5 bases). The CDR3 runs to 13 residues. Germline-derived CDR1 and CDR2 are SGHRS and YFSETQ. The germline V and J ends were trimmed by 4 bases and 6 bases, with 12 bases remaining between them. The CDR3 DNA reads as TGCGCCAGCAGCGGCGGGTCGGGTGATACGCAGTATTTT. This encodes CASSGGSGDTQYF.

The chain combines TRBV20-1 with TRBJ2-1, with 9 bases matching TRBD2. This CDR3 contains 18 residues. Trimming removed 0 bases from V and 4 bases from J; junction bases left unmatched: 13. CDR1 and CDR2 from the germline V gene are DFQATT and SNEGSKA (reference sequence). CDR3: CSARDAGVAGDRYNEQFF. The CDR3 DNA sequence: TGCAGTGCTAGAGACGCTGGGGTAGCGGGAGACCGGTACAATGAGCAGTTCTTC.

The chain couples TRBV7-9 to TRBJ2-7, with 9 bases aligning to TRBD2. Germline values: CDR1 SEHNR, CDR2 FQNEAQ (reference sequence). The CDR3 is made up of 20 amino acids. The ends lost 0 bases at V and 3 bases at J; junction bases unmatched: 18. For the CDR3, the DNA is TGTGCCAGCAGCTTAGCGGAGAGTCTAGCGGGAAGCTCTATATTCTACGAGCAGTACTTC. It translates to CASSLAESLAGSSIFYEQYF.

This clonotype was counted at least ten times. This chain uses TRBV7-2 with TRBJ2-5, with D uncertain. The ends were cut back, 4 bases at V and 2 bases at J, with 20 bases in the middle. Germline CDR1 reads SGHTA; CDR2 reads FQGNSA. This CDR3 region has 17 residues. The CDR3 loop reads CASSSGVGLFGQETQYF. The CDR3 DNA follows: TGTGCCAGCAGCTCAGGTGTAGGGCTATTCGGACAAGAGACCCAGTACTTC.

The rearrangement uses TRBV4-3 and TRBJ2-6, with a weak D call TRBD1 (5 bases). Deletions cut 3 bases from V and 0 bases from J, with 9 bases between. Germline CDR1 is LGHNA and CDR2 is YSLEER. This CDR3 contains 16 residues. The CDR3 sequence: CASSHHQGSGANVLTF. The CDR3, as DNA: TGCGCCAGCAGCCATCATCAGGGCTCTGGGGCCAACGTCCTGACTTTC.

This clonotype was seen a few times. This chain joins TRBV10-2 and TRBJ2-3, with D perhaps being TRBD1 or TRBD2 (6 bases each). V dropped 0 bases and J dropped 10 bases, with 14 bases sitting between them. CDR3 length equals 14 residues. CDR1 and CDR2 (germline): WSHSY, SAAADI. This chain's CDR3 is CASSESGRGRPQYF. The CDR3 nucleotides are TGCGCCAGCAGTGAGTCGGGTAGGGGGAGGCCGCAGTATTTT.

This clonotype showed up just a few times. J is TRBJ1-1 and V is TRBV5-1, with D hard to call. Trimming took 0 bases from V and 1 from J, leaving 13 bases between them. CDR3 length equals 16 residues. Germline V lookup: CDR1 SGHRS, CDR2 YFSETQ. The CDR3 region is CASSLGPGGENTEAFF. The CDR3 bases are TGCGCCAGCAGCTTGGGCCCGGGTGGGGAGAACACTGAAGCTTTCTTT.

This clonotype was recorded a few times. The chain uses TRBV27 and TRBJ1-5; perhaps TRBD1 as D (5 bases). V lost 3 bases to trimming and J lost 10 bases, with 19 bases between them. The CDR3 contains 15 residues. CDR1 is MNHEY, CDR2 SMNVEV, per germline (reference sequence). DNA of the CDR3: TGTGCCAGCAGTTTCTCATCGGCAGGGTCAAGCCCCCAGCATTTT. Residues: CASSFSSAGSSPQHF.

The chain uses TRBV10-3 and TRBJ1-2, with TRBD1 matching over 8 bases. The CDR3 has 14 residues. Trimming at V came to 6 bases and at J to 4 bases, leaving 7 bases not matched to a gene. CDR1 is ENHRY and CDR2 is SYGVKD in the germline V gene. CDR3 nucleotides: TGTGCCATCAGGGACAGGGAAGAGGGCTATGGCTACACCTTC. Residues: CAIRDREEGYGYTF.

J is TRBJ1-1 and V is TRBV20-1; D possibly corresponds to TRBD1 (5 bases). This CDR3 has 14 residues. Trimming removed 6 bases at V and 0 bases at J, with 14 bases between. CDR1 and CDR2 (germline): DFQATT, SNEGSKA (reference sequence). The CDR3: CSAGRQRMNTEAFF. For the CDR3, the DNA is TGCAGTGCGGGTCGACAGAGGATGAACACTGAAGCTTTCTTT.

This chain links TRBV28 with TRBJ2-5; TRBD1 aligns across 8 bases. Germline-derived CDR1 and CDR2 are MDHEN and SYDVKM. J gave up 2 bases and V 8 bases, and 13 bases lay outside the gene matches. The CDR3 sequence is 16 residues long. CDR3 nucleotides: TGTGCCAGCGAAAACCAGGGGGCGGCGGATCAAGAGACCCAGTACTTC. It codes for CASENQGAADQETQYF.

This clonotype was seen only a few times. The chain links TRBV7-9 to TRBJ2-1; D possibly corresponds to TRBD2 (6 bases). V lost 0 bases and J lost 10, with 16 bases in between. The CDR3 is 15 amino acids. Germline lookup yields CDR1 SEHNR and CDR2 FQNEAQ (reference sequence). The CDR3: CASSLASGGIGEQFF. In DNA form, the CDR3 reads TGTGCCAGCAGCTTAGCCTCTGGAGGGATCGGCGAGCAGTTCTTC.

This clonotype was seen a few times. This chain connects TRBV6-5 to TRBJ1-4; weak D call: TRBD1 (5 bases). CDR3 length equals 18 residues. CDR1 is MNHEY, CDR2 SVGAGI, per germline. Trimming cost V 0 bases and J 5 bases, with 19 bases left between them. CDR3 in DNA: TGTGCCAGCAGTTACTCGAAAGTCCCAGGGTTCCCGAATGAAAAACTGTTTTTT. Translation gives CASSYSKVPGFPNEKLFF.

V and J are TRBV10-3 and TRBJ1-4, with D perhaps matching TRBD1 (5 bases). The CDR3 sequence is 16 residues long. Germline CDR1 reads ENHRY; CDR2 reads SYGVKD. The germline V and J ends were trimmed by 2 bases and 4 bases, with 14 bases remaining between them. CDR3 DNA sequence: TGTGCCATCAGTGAGAGGAGGGGCGGACTTAATGAAAAACTGTTTTTT. This encodes CAISERRGGLNEKLFF.